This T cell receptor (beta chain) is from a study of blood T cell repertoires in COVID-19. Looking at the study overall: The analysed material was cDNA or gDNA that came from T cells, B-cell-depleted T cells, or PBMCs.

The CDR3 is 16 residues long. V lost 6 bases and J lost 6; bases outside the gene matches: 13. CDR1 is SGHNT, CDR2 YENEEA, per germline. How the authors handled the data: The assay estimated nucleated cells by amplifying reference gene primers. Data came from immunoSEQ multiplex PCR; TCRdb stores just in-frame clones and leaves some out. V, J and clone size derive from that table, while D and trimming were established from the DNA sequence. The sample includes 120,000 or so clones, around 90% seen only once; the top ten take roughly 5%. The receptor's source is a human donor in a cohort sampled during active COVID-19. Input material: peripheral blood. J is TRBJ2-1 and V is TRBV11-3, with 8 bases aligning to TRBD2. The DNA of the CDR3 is TGTGCCAGCAGTCTCCGGGGGGGCGTACCCCCCAATGAGCAGTTCTTC. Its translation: CASSLRGGVPPNEQFF.